The 30 T cell receptor beta chains below were found in one sample sequenced in a study of CD8 T cells in ankylosing spondylitis. TCRdb re-called the 5' RACE reads through MiXCR, storing one row per CDR3 protein. The sample holds about 39,000 distinct CDR3 sequences, 9% to 12% seen once. Material: blood, either unsorted or a sorted T cell fraction (not recorded which). The source is a male donor with ankylosing spondylitis or in good health (not recorded which).

This clonotype has more than one count but fewer than ten. J is TRBJ1-1 and V is TRBV29-1; D call uncertain. The CDR3 contains 13 residues. The V end was cut by 4 bases, the J end by 3 bases, with 12 bases between. Germline V gene data show CDR1 as SQVTM and CDR2 as ANQGSEA. DNA for the CDR3: TGCAGCGTTGTCAAACTGATCGACACTGAAGCTTTCTTT. This gives the protein CSVVKLIDTEAFF.

In its sample, this clonotype was seen many times. The V and J genes are TRBV20-1 and TRBJ2-4; TRBD2 matches at 9 bases. Per the germline V gene, CDR1 is DFQATT and CDR2 is SNEGSKA (reference sequence). V lost 5 bases and J lost 14; bases outside the gene matches: 19. The CDR3 runs to 15 residues. CDR3 nucleotide sequence: TGCAGTGCTCCCGTGGGGGGGTATAGCGGGAGCTTAGAGTACTTC. Protein product: CSAPVGGYSGSLEYF.

The rearrangement links TRBV27 to TRBJ1-5; tentative D call: TRBD1 (6 bases). Trimming stripped 5 bases from V and 0 bases from J, with 26 bases between. The CDR3 length is 20 residues. The germline CDR1 and CDR2 sequences are MNHEY and SMNVEV (reference sequence). CDR3 in DNA: TGTGCCAGCAGTATAGTTTACGCCTTGACAGGTGATCATAGCAATCAGCCCCAGCATTTT. Translation gives CASSIVYALTGDHSNQPQHF.

The chain carries TRBV6-4 and TRBJ2-1; a weak D match, TRBD2 (5 bases). CDR1 and CDR2 (germline): MRHNA, SNTAGT. The V end was cut by 4 bases, the J end by 10 bases, with 14 bases between. The CDR3 spans 13 residues. The CDR3 spells CASSASPGGEQFF. The CDR3 DNA sequence: TGTGCCAGCAGTGCTAGCCCTGGCGGGGAGCAGTTCTTC.

This clonotype was observed at least ten times. V usage is TRBV3-1 and J usage is TRBJ2-5; D gene unclear. V lost 0 bases, J lost 5 bases, and 4 bases lay in between. CDR3 length: 12 amino acids. The V gene's germline CDR1 is LGHDT and CDR2 YNNKEL (reference sequence). The CDR3: CASSQDGETQYF. For the CDR3, the DNA is TGTGCCAGCAGCCAAGATGGGGAGACCCAGTACTTC.

This clonotype was seen at least ten times. J is TRBJ2-3 and V is TRBV7-2; 7 positions match TRBD2. The CDR3 is made up of 15 amino acids. From germline, CDR1 is SGHTA and CDR2 FQGNSA. The junction had 7 bases not matched to a gene; V was cut back by 3 bases and J by 4 bases. CDR3: CASSLRLAVPDTQYF. The DNA of the CDR3 is TGTGCCAGCAGCTTGAGGCTAGCGGTTCCAGATACGCAGTATTTT.

This clonotype was seen at least ten times. The chain has TRBV28 and TRBJ2-3; 9 nucleotides agree with TRBD2. CDR1 is MDHEN, CDR2 SYDVKM, per germline. The CDR3 runs 16 residues. Trimming took 11 bases from V and 0 from J; bases not matched to a gene: 12. DNA of the CDR3: TGTGCCCTGATCCCCTCTAGCGGGACTAGCACAGATACGCAGTATTTT. It specifies CALIPSSGTSTDTQYF.

This clonotype was detected ten times or more. J is TRBJ2-2 and V is TRBV5-1; D possibly uses TRBD1 or TRBD2 (5 bases each). Germline V lookup: CDR1 SGHRS, CDR2 YFSETQ. The CDR3 is 16 amino acids. The V and J ends lost 2 bases and 1 base respectively, with 12 bases between them. CDR3 DNA sequence: TGCGCCAGCAGCTTTTCCGGGGCCCTGAACACCGGGGAGCTGTTTTTT. This gives the protein CASSFSGALNTGELFF.

This clonotype occurred many times. The chain couples TRBV18 to TRBJ2-1; either TRBD1 or TRBD2 may supply D (6 bases each). The V gene's germline CDR1 is KGHSH and CDR2 LQKENI. V was pared by 2 bases and J by 1 base, with 9 bases between. The CDR3 totals 15 residues. As DNA, the CDR3 is TGTGCCAGCTCACCAACGGGGGCATCCTACAATGAGCAGTTCTTC. Its translation: CASSPTGASYNEQFF.

This clonotype occurred many times. V and J are TRBV5-5 and TRBJ1-5; no reliable D call. This CDR3 contains 17 residues. The germline gives CDR1 SGHKS, CDR2 YYEKEE (reference sequence). Trimming pared 0 bases from V and 3 bases from J, leaving 16 bases between. The CDR3 region has the DNA TGTGCCAGCAGCTTGGCCTCTGGTGTGTCCCCCAATCAGCCCCAGCATTTT. This encodes CASSLASGVSPNQPQHF.

This clonotype was detected many times. V and J are TRBV11-2 and TRBJ2-7; D is perhaps TRBD1 or TRBD2 (5 bases each). Trimming took 7 bases from V and 2 from J, leaving 12 bases between them. The CDR3 is made up of 13 amino acids. Per germline, CDR1 SGHAT and CDR2 FQNNGV. The CDR3 loop is CASTGALAYEQYF. The DNA of the CDR3 is TGTGCCAGCACCGGGGCCTTAGCCTACGAGCAGTACTTC.

This clonotype was detected ten times or more. This chain joins TRBV20-1 and TRBJ1-2; tentative D call: TRBD1 (5 bases). The length of the CDR3 is 18 residues. The germline CDR1 and CDR2 sequences are DFQATT and SNEGSKA (reference sequence). Trimming left V 2 bases short and J 5 bases short, with 27 bases between. CDR3 sequence (DNA): TGCAGTGCTAGACACCGACCCCAAAGGGGAGGCGAAGTTTATGGCTACACCTTC. Amino acid sequence: CSARHRPQRGGEVYGYTF.

The chain employs TRBV20-1 and TRBJ1-1, with D possibly matching TRBD1 (6 bases). Germline V lookup: CDR1 DFQATT, CDR2 SNEGSKA (reference sequence). CDR3 size: 13 residues. Trimming stripped 2 bases from V and 4 bases from J, with 11 bases between. Here the CDR3 reads CSARSGGITEAFF. CDR3 coding DNA: TGCAGTGCTAGATCGGGGGGCATCACTGAAGCTTTCTTT.

The V call is TRBV2, the J call TRBJ2-7; D is perhaps TRBD2 (7 bases). The V gene lost 3 bases and the J gene lost 2 bases, with 23 bases spanning the gap. The CDR3 is 18 amino acids. Germline assignment: CDR1 SNHLY and CDR2 FYNNEI. CDR3 loop: CASSEAPRGLAVPYEQYF. The CDR3 nucleotides are TGTGCCAGCAGTGAGGCCCCCCGGGGGCTAGCGGTGCCCTACGAGCAGTACTTC.

This clonotype has at least ten counts. The rearrangement links TRBV28 to TRBJ2-2, with D possibly being TRBD1 (6 bases). With 2 bases removed from V and 5 bases from J, the gap between germline ends came to 12 bases. The CDR3 length is 15 residues. The germline V gene encodes CDR1 MDHEN and CDR2 SYDVKM. CDR3 coding DNA: TGTGCCAGCAGTTTACAGGGGCTTAGTACCGGGGAGCTGTTTTTT. It yields the protein CASSLQGLSTGELFF.

Many counts were recorded for this clonotype. The genes are TRBV29-1 and TRBJ2-5, with TRBD2 matching over 8 bases. The CDR3 is made up of 12 amino acids. The J segment lost 14 bases and the V segment lost 1 base, leaving 9 bases of the junction unmatched. Germline CDR1 SQVTM, CDR2 ANQGSEA. The CDR3 sequence: CSVEVTSGSPYF. CDR3 in DNA: TGCAGCGTTGAAGTAACTAGCGGCTCGCCCTACTTC.

This clonotype was counted many times. The chain uses TRBV5-1 and TRBJ2-2; the D call may be TRBD1 or TRBD2 (5 bases each). The ends were cut back, 4 bases at V and 4 bases at J, with 14 bases in the middle. Germline V gene data show CDR1 as SGHRS and CDR2 as YFSETQ. This CDR3 is built from 15 residues. The CDR3 is CASSRGASGTGELFF. In DNA, the CDR3 is TGCGCCAGCAGCCGAGGGGCCTCCGGCACCGGGGAGCTGTTTTTT.

This clonotype was seen ten or more times. V is TRBV29-1 and J is TRBJ1-4, with 7 bases matching TRBD1. V was pared by 3 bases and J by 8 bases, with 9 bases of the junction left unmatched. The CDR3 is 14 amino acids. Germline CDR1 and CDR2: SQVTM and ANQGSEA. CDR3 loop: CSVDGTGAGEKLFF. The CDR3 DNA follows: TGCAGCGTTGATGGAACAGGGGCAGGCGAAAAACTGTTTTTT.

This clonotype was recorded at least ten times. The chain carries TRBV9 and TRBJ2-7, with no clear D. The CDR3 has 15 amino acids. The germline CDR1 and CDR2 sequences are SGDLS and YYNGEE. Trimming shortened V by 0 bases and J by 0 bases, and 10 bases separated the two germline ends. CDR3 sequence: CASSVDGGSSYEQYF. In DNA, the CDR3 is TGTGCCAGCAGCGTAGATGGCGGTAGCTCCTACGAGCAGTACTTC.

This clonotype was seen only a few times. The genes are TRBV11-2 and TRBJ2-1; 7 bases map to TRBD2. CDR3 size: 15 residues. V dropped 5 bases and J dropped 0; count of bases not matched to a gene: 4. Looked up from germline, CDR1 is SGHAT and CDR2 is FQNNGV. The CDR3 here is CASSETSSSYNEQFF. The CDR3 nucleotides are TGTGCCAGCAGCGAGACTAGCAGCTCCTACAATGAGCAGTTCTTC.

This clonotype was seen repeatedly, ten times or more. The chain recombines TRBV7-3 with TRBJ2-2, with D tentatively TRBD2 (5 bases). The CDR3 consists of 17 residues. V lost 1 base and J lost 0, with 12 bases in between. Germline lookup yields CDR1 SGHTA and CDR2 FQGTGA. The CDR3 reads CASSLNSVGPNTGELFF. The CDR3 DNA sequence: TGTGCCAGCAGCTTAAATAGCGTAGGGCCGAACACCGGGGAGCTGTTTTTT.

This clonotype was observed at least ten times. The rearrangement links TRBV2 to TRBJ2-2; D is possibly TRBD1 or TRBD2 (5 bases each). Germline V CDR1 and CDR2: SNHLY, FYNNEI. The germline V and J ends were trimmed by 11 bases and 2 bases, with 18 bases remaining between them. This CDR3 has 15 residues. CDR3 residues: CAGESEGDNTGELFF. The CDR3 nucleotides are TGTGCCGGAGAATCGGAAGGGGACAACACCGGGGAGCTGTTTTTT.

This clonotype has ten or more counts. The DNA for the CDR3 is TGTGCCAGCAGTCGAAATTACAATGAGCAGTTCTTC. Residues: CASSRNYNEQFF. This chain uses TRBV2 with TRBJ2-1; D gene ambiguous. CDR3 size: 12 residues. The germline V gene encodes CDR1 SNHLY and CDR2 FYNNEI. Trimming took 5 bases from V and 4 from J, leaving 6 bases between them. Drawing the rest from reference TRBV2 and TRBJ2-1, the complete variable domain is EPEVTQTPSHQVTQMGQEVILRCVPISNHLYFYWYRQILGQKVEFLVSFYNNEISEKSEIFDDQFSVERPDGSNFTLKIRSTKLEDSAMYFCASSRNYNEQFFGPGTRLTVL.

The chain is built from TRBV12-3 or TRBV12-4 and TRBJ2-5; 9 nucleotides match TRBD1. Unmatched junction bases numbered 0, after V lost 3 bases and J lost 4 bases. The CDR3 contains 13 residues. CDR3 residues: CASSLDRGETQYF. CDR3 nucleotides: TGTGCCAGCAGTTTGGACAGGGGAGAGACCCAGTACTTC.

This clonotype showed up many times. The CDR3 sequence: CASSPTLWESYNEQFF. DNA of the CDR3: TGTGCCAGCAGCCCGACCTTGTGGGAATCCTACAATGAGCAGTTCTTC. The J gene is TRBJ2-1, the V gene TRBV4-2; no definite D call. Trimming left V 4 bases short and J 1 base short, with 14 bases between. Per the germline V gene, CDR1 is LGHNA and CDR2 is YNFKEQ. CDR3 length: 16 residues.

At least ten counts were recorded for this clonotype. CDR3 nucleotide sequence: TGTGCCATCAGGGCGACAGGGACCGGGACTAGCGGCCCTGTTGCGCAGTATTTT. Translation: CAIRATGTGTSGPVAQYF. V and J are TRBV10-3 and TRBJ2-3; 11 positions agree with TRBD2. CDR1 and CDR2 (germline): ENHRY, SYGVKD. This CDR3 spans 18 amino acids. Unmatched junction bases numbered 21, after V lost 6 bases and J lost 10 bases.

In this sample, this clonotype turned up many times. The genes are TRBV20-1 and TRBJ1-1, with D hard to call. The CDR3 consists of 14 residues. CDR1 and CDR2 (germline): DFQATT, SNEGSKA (reference sequence). Trimming took off 1 base at V and 1 base at J, with 10 bases between the two ends. This CDR3 reads CSARGGQANTEAFF. DNA for the CDR3: TGCAGTGCTAGAGGAGGGCAGGCGAACACTGAAGCTTTCTTT.

As concerns this clonotype: A clone one base away is much larger, so this may be a read error. The rearrangement uses TRBV4-1 and TRBJ2-1; the match to TRBD2 covers 8 bases. Germline values: CDR1 MGHRA, CDR2 YSYEKL. The CDR3 length is 15 residues. In DNA, the CDR3 is TGCGCCAGCAGCCCGCGGGAGGCGGATACCAATGACCAGTTCTTC. It is translated as CASSPREADTNDQFF.

The V gene is TRBV2, the J gene TRBJ2-3; 8 bases match TRBD1. There are 16 residues in the CDR3. Per germline, CDR1 SNHLY and CDR2 FYNNEI. V gave up 4 bases and J gave up 0 bases; unmatched junction bases: 6. The CDR3 DNA reads as TGTGCCAGCAGTGGGGACAGGAGTACTAGCACAGATACGCAGTATTTT. This encodes CASSGDRSTSTDTQYF. Full variable domain (outside the CDR3, taken from reference TRBV2 and TRBJ2-3): EPEVTQTPSHQVTQMGQEVILRCVPISNHLYFYWYRQILGQKVEFLVSFYNNEISEKSEIFDDQFSVERPDGSNFTLKIRSTKLEDSAMYFCASSGDRSTSTDTQYFGPGTRLTVL.

This clonotype came up many times. The CDR3, as DNA: TGTGCCAGCAGTAAAGGACCGTATAGCTCTGGAAACACCATATATTTT. Amino acids: CASSKGPYSSGNTIYF. This rearrangement joins TRBV12-3 or TRBV12-4 to TRBJ1-3; D gene unclear. Trimming took 5 bases from V and 0 from J, leaving 14 bases between them. The CDR3 is 16 amino acids.